The text below deals with one T cell receptor beta chain. V was trimmed by 5 bases and J by 10 bases, leaving 9 bases between them. This CDR3 has 12 amino acids. Germline V gene lookup returns CDR1 SGHTA and CDR2 FQGTGA. The sample originates from a study of blood T cell repertoires in COVID-19. Study-level information: Sources were T cells, B-cell-depleted T cells, or PBMCs; the material itself was cDNA or gDNA.

Assay used: immunoSEQ multiplex PCR; TCRdb lists only in-frame clones, some missing. This sample has 260,000 or so clones, with about four fifths found just once. Participants were placed into cohorts based on the clinical history they reported. Participants classified as exposed had met a COVID-19 case within 2 weeks before study entry. The sample was PBMCs or T cells enriched from blood (not recorded which). The receptor's source is a woman aged 35 to 49 who had been exposed to COVID-19. This sequence joins TRBV7-3 and TRBJ1-6, with D perhaps TRBD1 (6 bases). CDR3 sequence reads: CASSRQESPLHF. CDR3 in DNA: TGTGCCAGCAGCCGACAGGAATCACCCCTCCACTTT.